This TCR beta chain was found in a study of shared clonotypes between healthy human individuals. A note on this clone: No antigen is known for it.

Replicate PCRs run on sorted subsets employed 200 ng DNA, approximately 30,000 T cell genomes. This table comes from immunoSEQ multiplex PCR, and its TCRdb copy is limited to in-frame clones, with some not included. The sample yields about 2.3 million clones, roughly 90% seen once. The study's findings and limits: Generation probability values for non-shared clonotypes were lower than those for clonotypes shared by all four donors.

Trimming took 6 bases from V and 5 from J, leaving 20 bases between them. Germline loops: CDR1 MDHEN, CDR2 SYDVKM. The length of the CDR3 is 15 residues. The specimen was naive CD4+ T cells from PBMCs. Subset indicated: CD45RA+ positively selected. V is TRBV28 and J is TRBJ2-7, with D possibly matching TRBD2 (7 bases). The origin of this receptor is a young man in good health. Some clones in this sample may be carry-over from other donors' samples. The CDR3 reads CASRGAGREGHEQYF. In DNA, the CDR3 is TGTGCCAGCAGGGGGGCGGGCAGGGAGGGCCACGAGCAGTACTTC. Supplemented by reference TRBV28 and TRBJ2-7, the full variable domain reads DVKVTQSSRYLVKRTGEKVFLECVQDMDHENMFWYRQDPGLGLRLIYFSYDVKMKEKGDIPEGYSVSREKKERFSLILESASTNQTSMYLCASRGAGREGHEQYFGPGTRLTVT.